This TCR beta chain was identified during a study of CD8 T cells in ankylosing spondylitis. Whole-study results and caveats: Within ankylosing spondylitis blood, a TCR beta motif made up of several highly homologous variants appeared to be characteristic.

Points on this clonotype: Its antigen is not identified.

Germline-derived CDR1 and CDR2 are MNHNS and SASEGT. V was clipped by 6 bases and J by 7 bases; unmatched bases: 8. CDR3 length: 13 amino acids. TCRdb analysed the 5' RACE reads with MiXCR anew, one entry per CDR3 protein. This table has 250,000 to 300,000 distinct CDR3 sequences, around 19% appearing once. The chain combines TRBV6-1 with TRBJ1-2, with TRBD1 matching 7 bases. This TCR derives from a male donor with ankylosing spondylitis or in good health (not recorded which). The material sequenced was blood, either unsorted or a sorted T cell fraction (not recorded which). The CDR3 reads CASSFRQGGGYTF. The DNA for the CDR3 is TGTGCCAGCAGCTTCCGACAGGGAGGTGGCTACACCTTC.